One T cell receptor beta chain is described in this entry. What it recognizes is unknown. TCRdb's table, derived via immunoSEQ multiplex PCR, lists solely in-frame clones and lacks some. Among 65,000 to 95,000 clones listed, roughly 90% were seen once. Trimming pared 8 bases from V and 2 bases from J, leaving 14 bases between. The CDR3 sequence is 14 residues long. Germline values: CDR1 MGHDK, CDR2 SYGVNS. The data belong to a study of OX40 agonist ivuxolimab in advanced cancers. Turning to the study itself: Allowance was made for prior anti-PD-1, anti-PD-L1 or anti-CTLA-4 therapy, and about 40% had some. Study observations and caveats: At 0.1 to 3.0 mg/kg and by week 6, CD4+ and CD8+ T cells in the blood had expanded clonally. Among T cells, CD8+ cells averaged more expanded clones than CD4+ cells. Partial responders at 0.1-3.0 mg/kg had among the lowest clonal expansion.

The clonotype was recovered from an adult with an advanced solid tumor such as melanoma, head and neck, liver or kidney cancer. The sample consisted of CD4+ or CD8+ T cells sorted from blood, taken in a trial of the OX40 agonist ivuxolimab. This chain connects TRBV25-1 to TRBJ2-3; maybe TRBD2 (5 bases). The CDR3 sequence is CASLPADFTDTQYF. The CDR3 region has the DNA TGTGCCAGCCTTCCAGCGGACTTCACAGATACGCAGTATTTT.